This T cell receptor beta chain was observed in a study of synovial regulatory T cells in juvenile arthritis. In the study overall: Six or seven patients were on methotrexate and three were untreated. Regarding the study as a whole: Blood Treg cells that were inflammation-associated showed lower TCR diversity than other blood Treg cells. iaTreg cells shared more CDR3 sequences with synovial Tregs than other blood Tregs did.

The CDR3 has 14 amino acids. The entry carries no DNA sequence. The germline gives CDR1 LGHNT, CDR2 FRNRAP. Remarks on this clone: Its antigen is as yet unknown.

TCRdb keeps only in-frame clones here, not all; method: immunoSEQ multiplex PCR. The sample table sets out just under 10,000 clones. Sequencing was done on a sample of Treg cells from blood. Indicated subset: remaining (HLA-DR-negative) circulating blood Treg cells. The chain employs TRBV12-5 and TRBJ1-2. This TCR came from a donor between 2 and 29 years old with juvenile idiopathic arthritis. The CDR3 is CASGSDSGGYGYTF.